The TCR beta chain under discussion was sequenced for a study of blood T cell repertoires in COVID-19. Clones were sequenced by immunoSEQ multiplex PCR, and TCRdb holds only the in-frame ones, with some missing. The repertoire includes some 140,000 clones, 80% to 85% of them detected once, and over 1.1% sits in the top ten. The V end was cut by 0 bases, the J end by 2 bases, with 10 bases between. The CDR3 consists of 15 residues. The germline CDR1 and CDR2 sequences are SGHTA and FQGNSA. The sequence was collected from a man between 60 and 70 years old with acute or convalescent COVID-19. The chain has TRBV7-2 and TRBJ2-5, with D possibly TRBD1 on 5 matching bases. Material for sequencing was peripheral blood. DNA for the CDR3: TGTGCCAGCAGCTTAGCGTCAGGGTGGCAAGAGACCCAGTACTTC. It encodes CASSLASGWQETQYF. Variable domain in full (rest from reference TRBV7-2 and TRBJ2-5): GAGVSQSPSNKVTEKGKDVELRCDPISGHTALYWYRQSLGQGLEFLIYFQGNSAPDKSGLPSDRFSAERTGGSVSTLTIQRTQQEDSAVYLCASSLASGWQETQYFGPGTRLLVL.